The present entry profiles one T cell receptor (beta chain) with its context. Antigen specificity is unknown. The data were obtained in a study of cytomegalovirus exposure and HLA in healthy donors. General study findings and limits: When presence/absence was analysed, sequencing depth was taken to be roughly uniform across donors. Sequences of the TCR beta chain were said to predict the HLA-A and HLA-B alleles of most subjects accurately.

With 60 Vbeta and 13 Jbeta primers, the PCR was carried out. The repertoire was sequenced with immunoSEQ multiplex PCR; TCRdb's copy has only in-frame clones and lacks some. The sample records about 88,000 clones, around 90% being singletons. The sequence was collected from a man aged 18 to 30 in good health and CMV-seronegative. The specimen sequenced was PBMCs.

This chain's CDR3 is CASSTPTGGLGTQYF. The CDR3 coding sequence is TGTGCCAGCAGCACGCCGACGGGGGGCCTGGGGACCCAGTACTTC. The V and J genes are TRBV7-2 and TRBJ2-5, with D perhaps matching TRBD2 (7 bases). The CDR3 is made up of 15 amino acids. V dropped 5 bases and J dropped 7 bases, with 20 bases sitting between them. Germline CDR1 reads SGHTA; CDR2 reads FQGNSA.